The present TCR beta chain was sequenced within a study of PD-1 blockade in classical Hodgkin lymphoma. Study conclusions and caveats: Whereas CD4+ TCR diversity had risen significantly by C4D1, CD8+ TCR diversity had not. Reasons behind the repertoire differences stay unclear, perhaps disease activity or earlier therapy.

The CDR3 is 16 amino acids. Germline V gene lookup returns CDR1 SGHAT and CDR2 FQNNGV. V lost 5 bases and J 7 bases, leaving 21 bases between the germline ends. The table lists this clone with a few counts. Its antigen is not known. All patients experienced relapse after autologous stem cell transplantation, and brentuximab vedotin exposure was variable. Some clones are missing from TCRdb's copy, which holds only in-frame ones; the method was immunoSEQ multiplex PCR. The sample records just over 35,000 clones, almost 70% being singletons. The TCR originated in a human donor with classical Hodgkin lymphoma. The rearrangement links TRBV11-2 to TRBJ2-1, with D perhaps given as TRBD1 or TRBD2 (5 bases each). The input for sequencing was peripheral blood mononuclear cells (PBMCs), taken before the second cycle of nivolumab. The chain's CDR3 is CASSHGTATWENEQFF. The CDR3 nucleotides read TGTGCCAGCAGCCACGGGACGGCTACATGGGAGAATGAGCAGTTCTTC.